The T cell receptor (beta chain) under discussion was sequenced for a study of blood T cells in healthy people across ages. Study-level information: For every two T cells, template switching captured about one barcoded beta molecule.

CDR3 size: 15 residues. CDR1 is SGHRS and CDR2 is YFSETQ in the germline V gene. PCR was performed a second time for about 6 to 12 cycles using a sample-barcoded 5' primer and a J-beta primer mix. One entry per CDR3 protein, called by TCRdb with MiXCR from the 5' RACE reads. Of over 600,000 distinct CDR3 sequences in the sample, more than 20% were seen once. A note on this clonotype: Its antigen is not identified.

Study observations and caveats: Bulk PBMC profiling left naive and antigen-experienced comparisons inconclusive.

This sequence was found in a man in his sixties or seventies in good health. The chain joins TRBV5-1 to TRBJ2-5; D is perhaps TRBD1 or TRBD2 (5 bases each). With the DNA end fitting TRBJ2-7 better, the J assignment may be wrong. Input material: blood. The CDR3 DNA follows: TGCGCCAGCAGCTGGGGGTCAGGGTTTTCCTACGAGCAGTACTTC. Translation: CASSWGSGFSYEQYF.